This T cell receptor (beta chain) comes out of a study of T cells after yellow fever vaccination (dated by TCRdb to the late 2010s). About the investigation overall: The SMART-Seq v4 Ultra Low Input RNA kit was used to prepare libraries from fractions with low cell numbers. To follow T-cell clones before and after both primary and booster YFV17D yellow fever vaccination, bulk TCR alpha and beta repertoires underwent longitudinal sequencing. The cohort comprised two healthy male donors, one aged 18 to 30 and one aged 30 to 39 years. Blood was collected at multiple timepoints before and after primary and secondary immunization, and bulk PBMC replicates and cell subsets were isolated. What the authors observed across the whole study: A small share of clonotypes was detected in both CD4 and CD8 compartments, with the overlap likely arising from convergent recombination. Because the study included only two donors, the extent to which the findings can be generalized is limited. After the booster, most clones that had expanded after primary vaccination were detected again (over 95% of CD4 and about 88% of CD8), suggesting broad maintenance of memory. The secondary T-cell response was found to be weaker but faster than the primary response, with a peak reached on day 5 rather than on day 15. FACS-sorted repertoires could contain abundant contaminating clonotypes from the bulk population, so computational filtering was required.

Read against the paper, the sample's treatment or condition label means: live attenuated yellow fever vaccine strain. A standard Ficoll-Paque protocol was used to isolate PBMCs from peripheral blood. Dynabeads CD4 and CD8 positive selection kits were used to isolate the CD4 and CD8 T-cell fractions. RNA was extracted with TriZol from bulk PBMCs, CD4 and CD8 fractions, and dextramer-positive and dextramer-negative fractions. Synthesis of TCR cDNA relied on 5'RACE template switching, a step that introduced a universal primer site along with unique molecular identifiers. Priming of cDNA synthesis was performed from both the TCR alpha and TCR beta constant segments. Library amplification used two PCR steps, and the second PCR step added sample barcodes and sequencing adapters. Sequencing of the libraries was done on either Illumina HiSeq 2500 (2x100 bp) or NovaSeq (2x150 bp). As for the original processing: Reads were demultiplexed and collapsed into UMI consensus sequences with MIGEC, and V(D)J alignment was performed with MiXCR. Vaccine-responding clonotypes were identified with edgeR using replicate PBMC samples, with FDR below 0.01 and a log2 fold change above 5 up to day 15 being required. CD4 or CD8 identity was assigned to each bulk clonotype according to whether the clonotype was present at higher abundance in the sequenced CD4 repertoire or the sequenced CD8 repertoire. Using fastp trimming at Q25 and MiXCR clonotype assembly, TCRdb reanalyzed the public sequencing data and kept in-frame beta chains. Records with the same CDR3 protein are collapsed into one entry carrying the most frequent genes and DNA. TCRdb's processing, not the study's, gives the V and J calls here. The sample table records tens of thousands of distinct CDR3 sequences; 5% to 6% of these occur just once. The ten largest clonotypes hold about 41% of the sample.

This clonotype was seen at least ten times. Its antigen has not been determined. No base quality values were provided; no much bigger clone lies one nucleotide off. The sample consisted of CD8+ T cells sorted from PBMCs, taken 10 days after the yellow fever booster vaccination. The source of this sequence is a man aged 25 to 45 who received the YFV17D yellow fever vaccine.

The sequenced DNA is TGTGCCAGCAGTTTTTTGGGACAGGGTGATTACGAGCAGTACTTC. It specifies CASSFLGQGDYEQYF. This sequence uses TRBV27 and TRBJ2-7, with TRBD1 identical over 9 junction bases. The CDR1 and CDR2 encoded by the germline V gene (reference sequence) are MNHEY and SMNVEV. Compared with germline, V lacks 3 bases and J lacks 4 bases; bases without a gene match: 7. Including cysteine and phenylalanine, the CDR3 has 15 amino acids. Only the CDR3 DNA stays, 45 bases, in frame from base 1.